The rows below give T cell receptor beta chains drawn from one sample of a study of blood T cell repertoires in COVID-19. TCRdb's copy holds only in-frame clones and misses some; the assay was immunoSEQ multiplex PCR. The table includes fewer than 120,000 clones, roughly 85% detected once. Material: peripheral blood. The source of these receptors is a human donor in a cohort sampled during active COVID-19. The CDR3 runs from the conserved cysteine through the conserved F or W. A D gene is named only where the DNA matches it firmly. Expanded clones get a size class; other rows say once, few or many, or leave the size out.

once,TRBD1,TRBJ1-6,TRBV7-9,TGTGCCAGCAGCTCGACAGGGTTTGACAATTCACCCCTCCACTTT,CASSSTGFDNSPLHF
.,.,TRBJ1-2,TRBV25-1,TGTGCCAGCAGTGGACTGAGCTATGGCTACACCTTC,CASSGLSYGYTF
once,.,TRBJ2-7,TRBV28,TGTGCCAGCAGCGGGTCCACCGGAGAGCAGTACTTC,CASSGSTGEQYF
.,.,TRBJ1-3,TRBV18,TGTGCCAGCTCGCCAGGGCCCGGAAACACCATATATTTT,CASSPGPGNTIYF
.,TRBD1,TRBJ2-1,TRBV19,TGTGCCAGTTGGGACAGGGGGCTAGATGAGCAGTTCTTC,CASWDRGLDEQFF
.,TRBD1,TRBJ1-2,TRBV12-3/TRBV12-4,TGTGCCAGCAGTTTGGGCAGGGGGTATGGCTACACCTTC,CASSLGRGYGYTF
.,.,TRBJ2-7,TRBV6-6,TGTGCCAGCAGTCCGGACATGCTCTCCTACGAGCAGTACTTC,CASSPDMLSYEQYF
.,.,TRBJ2-7,TRBV5-6,TGTGCCAGCAGCACCACAGGGAATGCCTACGAGCAGTACTTC,CASSTTGNAYEQYF
.,.,TRBJ1-5,TRBV29-1,TGCAGCGTTGAAGTTGCTAGAAATCAGCCCCAGCATTTT,CSVEVARNQPQHF
.,.,TRBJ1-6,TRBV5-5,TGTGCCAGCAGCTTGGTGGGGCAGTCCCCCCTCCACTTT,CASSLVGQSPLHF
.,.,TRBJ1-2,TRBV11-3,TGTGCCAGCAGCTTAGACGGGAGGGGCCTTGGCTACACCTTC,CASSLDGRGLGYTF
few,.,TRBJ2-7,TRBV7-2,TGTGCCAGCAGCTCGGGGGTCGAGCAGTACTTC,CASSSGVEQYF
.,TRBD2,TRBJ2-1,TRBV11-2,TGTGCCAGCAGCCCCAGCGGGACGGCCCTCGTGCATGAGCAGTTCTTC,CASSPSGTALVHEQFF
.,.,TRBJ2-5,TRBV6-7,TGTGCCAGCAGTTACCGCGGCAGGGGCCCTTACCAAGAGACCCAGTACTTC,CASSYRGRGPYQETQYF
.,.,TRBJ1-3,TRBV6-6,TGTGCCAGCAGTTCCGGGGCGGGGGGAGGAAACACCATATATTTT,CASSSGAGGGNTIYF
.,TRBD1,TRBJ1-6,TRBV2,TGTGCCAGCAGTGAAGGGGACAGGGGTCGCAATTCACCCCTCCACTTT,CASSEGDRGRNSPLHF
.,.,TRBJ2-3,TRBV5-1,TGCGCCAGCAGCCACTCGATTGATACGCAGTATTTT,CASSHSIDTQYF
.,TRBD1,TRBJ2-3,TRBV5-1,TGCGCCAGCAGCCCTGGTTGGGGACAGAGGGATACGCAGTATTTT,CASSPGWGQRDTQYF
.,.,TRBJ2-5,TRBV5-6,TGTGCCAGCAGCTTGGGAACTTTGCAAGAGACCCAGTACTTC,CASSLGTLQETQYF
.,TRBD1,TRBJ2-1,TRBV15,TGTGCCACCAGCAGAGAACGGGGGACAGGGCTAAAGGATGAGCAGTTCTTC,CATSRERGTGLKDEQFF
.,TRBD2,TRBJ2-3,TRBV19,TGTGCCAGTAGTGCGCCCGGACTAGCGGGGGGGCCGACGCAGTATTTT,CASSAPGLAGGPTQYF
.,.,TRBJ1-5,TRBV28,TGTGCCAGCAGTTTAGCGGCAGTTCGAGGCAATCAGCCCCAGCATTTT,CASSLAAVRGNQPQHF
.,TRBD1,TRBJ2-7,TRBV30,TGTGCCTGGAGCCTCCTAGGGGGCCTTTCCTACGAGCAGTACTTC,CAWSLLGGLSYEQYF
.,TRBD2,TRBJ2-3,TRBV30,TGTGCCTGGATTGAGCGGGGGCGGGGCGATACGCAGTATTTT,CAWIERGRGDTQYF
.,TRBD2,TRBJ2-7,TRBV28,TGTGCCAGCAGTTTAGCCAGGGCTAGCGGAGCCTACGAGCAGTACTTC,CASSLARASGAYEQYF
.,TRBD2,TRBJ2-7,TRBV19,TGTGCCAGTAGTATGAGTTCAGCGGGAGGGTACGAGCAGTACTTC,CASSMSSAGGYEQYF